The 10 T cell receptor beta chains listed next were all sequenced from one sample in a study of blood T cell repertoires in COVID-19. Method: immunoSEQ multiplex PCR; TCRdb's copy keeps in-frame clones and lacks some. Among approximately 170,000 clones listed, approximately 87% were seen once. Sequenced input: peripheral blood. Receptors were obtained from a woman aged 70-85 years with acute or convalescent COVID-19.

This chain connects TRBV3-1 (or the pseudogene TRBV3-2) to TRBJ2-2; D perhaps matches TRBD2 (7 bases). Deletions cut 9 bases from V and 7 bases from J, with 21 bases between. CDR1 and CDR2 from the germline V gene are LGHDT and YNNKEL (reference sequence). This CDR3 comprises 15 residues. CDR3 residues: CASNIGGANVGELFF. As DNA, the CDR3 is TGTGCCAGTAACATTGGGGGGGCCAACGTCGGGGAGCTGTTTTTT.

The chain employs TRBV27 and TRBJ1-5, with TRBD1 matching 9 bases. Losses at the gene ends were 1 base for V and 7 bases for J; bases not matched to a gene: 11. The germline V gene has CDR1 MNHEY and CDR2 SMNVEV (reference sequence). CDR3 length: 17 amino acids. For the CDR3, the DNA is TGTGCCAGCAGTTTATACCCCGCCTACAGGGGGCAACAGCCCCAGCATTTT. This sequence encodes CASSLYPAYRGQQPQHF.

This clone was seen more than once but under ten times. The V call is TRBV10-3, the J call TRBJ2-7; 9 bases are a match to TRBD1. With 5 bases clipped from V and 3 bases from J, the junction kept 5 bases outside the gene matches. Germline loops: CDR1 ENHRY, CDR2 SYGVKD. The CDR3 runs to 14 residues. In nucleotides, the CDR3 is TGTGCCATCAGTCCCGGGACAGGGTACTACGAGCAGTACTTC. Its protein product is CAISPGTGYYEQYF.

The gene calls are TRBV6-5 and TRBJ1-5, with 9 bases identical to TRBD1. This CDR3 is 15 amino acids long. With 5 bases clipped from V and 5 bases from J, the junction kept 7 bases outside the gene matches. The germline V gene encodes CDR1 MNHEY and CDR2 SVGAGI. For the CDR3, the DNA is TGTGCCAGCAGTCCGGGACAGGGTTTCTATCAGCCCCAGCATTTT. Translation gives CASSPGQGFYQPQHF.

This rearrangement joins TRBV7-9 to TRBJ2-7; D might be TRBD2 (5 bases). Germline V CDR1 and CDR2: SEHNR, FQNEAQ (reference sequence). Trimming removed 4 bases from V and 5 bases from J, with 15 bases in between. CDR3 length equals 14 residues. The CDR3 loop reads CASSSGPAGDEQYF. The DNA for the CDR3 is TGTGCCAGCAGCTCCGGACCCGCCGGGGACGAGCAGTACTTC.

CDR3 coding DNA: TGTGCCAGCAGTTACGGGGACAGGTCGCGTCAGCCCCAGCATTTT. Translated, it gives CASSYGDRSRQPQHF. The chain has TRBV6-6 and TRBJ1-5, with 8 bases that match TRBD1. V trimming: 2 bases; J trimming: 6 bases; junction bases outside the gene matches: 6. Germline V lookup: CDR1 MNHNY, CDR2 SVGAGI (reference sequence). This CDR3 has 15 amino acids.

The chain uses TRBV4-3 and TRBJ1-2, with 8 positions matching TRBD1. V dropped 4 bases and J dropped 8; count of bases not matched to a gene: 9. The V gene's germline CDR1 is LGHNA and CDR2 YSLEER. The CDR3 is made up of 14 amino acids. The CDR3 DNA is TGCGCCAGCAGCCGAACTAGCGCAGGGGGCGGCTACACCTTC. It specifies CASSRTSAGGGYTF.

CDR3 bases: TGTGCCAGCAGTGAAACACAGAGCACTGAAGCTTTCTTT. Amino acid sequence: CASSETQSTEAFF. The J gene is TRBJ1-1, the V gene TRBV6-1, with unresolved D. With 2 bases removed from V and 4 bases from J, the gap between germline ends came to 8 bases. CDR1 and CDR2 (germline): MNHNS, SASEGT. CDR3 size: 13 residues.

The rearrangement joins TRBV10-2 to TRBJ2-2; 7 nucleotides line up with TRBD1. Germline lookup yields CDR1 WSHSY and CDR2 SAAADI. The length of the CDR3 is 14 residues. The ends lost 7 bases at V and 4 bases at J; junction bases unmatched: 6. CDR3 amino acids: CASTQGVSTGELFF. The CDR3 nucleotides are TGCGCCAGCACCCAGGGGGTGTCCACCGGGGAGCTGTTTTTT.

As DNA, the CDR3 is TGTGCCAGCAGCCTCCCCCCATGGCAGTGGGCCCTGGGTGAGCAGTTCTTC. Its protein is CASSLPPWQWALGEQFF. The rearrangement uses TRBV6-4 and TRBJ2-1; D gene uncertain. The V end was cut by 6 bases, the J end by 9 bases, with 27 bases between. CDR1 and CDR2 (germline): MRHNA, SNTAGT. This CDR3 is 17 amino acids long.